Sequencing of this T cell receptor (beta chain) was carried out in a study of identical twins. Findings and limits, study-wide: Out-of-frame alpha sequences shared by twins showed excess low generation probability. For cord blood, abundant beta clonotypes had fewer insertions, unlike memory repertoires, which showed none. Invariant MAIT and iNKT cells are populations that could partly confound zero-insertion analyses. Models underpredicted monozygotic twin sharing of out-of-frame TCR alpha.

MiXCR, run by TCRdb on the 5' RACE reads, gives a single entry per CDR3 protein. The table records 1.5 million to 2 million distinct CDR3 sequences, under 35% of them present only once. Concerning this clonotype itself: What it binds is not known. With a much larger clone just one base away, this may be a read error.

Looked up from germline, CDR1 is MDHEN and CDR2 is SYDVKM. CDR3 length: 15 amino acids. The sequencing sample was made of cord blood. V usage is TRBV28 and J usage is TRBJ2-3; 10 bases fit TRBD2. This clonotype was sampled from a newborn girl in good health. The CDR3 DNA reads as TGTGCCAGCAGTTTATCTAGCGGGAGAACAGATACGCACTATTTT. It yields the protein CASSLSSGRTDTHYF.